This T cell receptor beta chain was captured by sequencing in a study of cytotoxic CD8 clonotypes in ibrutinib-treated CLL. Study conclusions and caveats: Clonality increased at ibrutinib response, then returned toward baseline at progression. At the start, clonality exceeded age-matched healthy donors and followed circulating CD8+ T-cell counts.

Comments on this clone: What it binds is unknown.

Per germline, CDR1 SGDLS and CDR2 YYNGEE. The V end was cut by 4 bases, the J end by 2 bases, with 19 bases between. This CDR3 is 16 amino acids long. The table came from immunoSEQ multiplex PCR; TCRdb's copy has only in-frame clones and leaves some out. The sample lists about 160,000 clones, approximately 80% occurring once. The TCR originated in a human donor with chronic lymphocytic leukemia. This chain links TRBV9 with TRBJ2-7, with D hard to call. The sample here was PBMCs, taken after 12 months of ibrutinib treatment. CDR3 nucleotide sequence: TGTGCCAGCAGCAGATTGACCGAGTCGCTTCCCTACGAGCAGTACTTC. Translation gives CASSRLTESLPYEQYF.